Below are 30 T cell receptor beta chains sequenced from a single sample in a study of blood T cell repertoires in COVID-19. TCRdb keeps only in-frame clones here, not all; method: immunoSEQ multiplex PCR. The sample lists 150,000 to 250,000 clones, roughly 77% occurring once. Input material: peripheral blood. The receptors derive from a woman aged 40 to 55 with COVID-19, enrolled during active disease.

V and J are TRBV20-1 and TRBJ2-5, with 10 bases identical to TRBD2. Unmatched junction bases numbered 8, after V lost 3 bases and J lost 4 bases. The germline V gene has CDR1 DFQATT and CDR2 SNEGSKA (reference sequence). The CDR3 covers 15 residues. DNA for the CDR3: TGCAGTGCTAGTGGGTCTAGCGGGAGAGGAGAGACCCAGTACTTC. This gives the protein CSASGSSGRGETQYF.

This chain uses TRBV6-4 with TRBJ1-1, with D unclear. Germline V gene data show CDR1 as MRHNA and CDR2 as SNTAGT. The CDR3 consists of 13 residues. Trimming pared 5 bases from V and 0 bases from J, leaving 7 bases between. The CDR3 loop reads CASSSELNTEAFF. CDR3 nucleotides: TGTGCCAGCAGTTCAGAATTGAACACTGAAGCTTTCTTT.

With respect to this clone: Other DNA sequences from this sample encode an identical CDR3 as well. This chain joins TRBV7-3 and TRBJ1-1; D is possibly TRBD1 (5 bases). Deletions cut 2 bases from V and 1 base from J, with 11 bases between. This CDR3 has 15 amino acids. The V gene's germline CDR1 is SGHTA and CDR2 FQGTGA. CDR3 DNA sequence: TGTGCCAGCAGCTTACTCGGCCAGGGGAACACTGAAGCTTTCTTT. This gives the protein CASSLLGQGNTEAFF.

This clone was picked up a small number of times. The chain couples TRBV3-1 (or the pseudogene TRBV3-2) to TRBJ1-1; the D gene is possibly TRBD1 (5 bases). The germline V gene has CDR1 LGHDT and CDR2 YNNKEL (reference sequence). V lost 2 bases and J lost 6, with 10 bases in between. The CDR3 is 13 residues long. CDR3 sequence (DNA): TGTGCCAGCAGCCAACGGGGGTCGGCTGAAGCTTTCTTT. Amino acid sequence: CASSQRGSAEAFF.

The chain combines TRBV7-2 with TRBJ2-4, with 8 bases identical to TRBD1. Germline assignment: CDR1 SGHTA and CDR2 FQGNSA. Trimming removed 5 bases from V and 7 bases from J; junction bases left unmatched: 16. There are 17 residues in the CDR3. The CDR3 reads CASSSTSRGQGRNIQYF. The CDR3 nucleotides are TGTGCCAGCAGCAGCACTTCCAGGGGGCAGGGGAGGAACATTCAGTACTTC.

The genes are TRBV12-3 or TRBV12-4 and TRBJ1-5; no reliable D call. The V and J ends lost 4 bases and 7 bases respectively, with 8 bases between them. CDR3 length: 12 residues. The CDR3 loop reads CASSSSGQPQHF. CDR3 sequence (DNA): TGTGCCAGCAGTTCATCAGGCCAGCCCCAGCATTTT.

The rearrangement uses TRBV5-1 and TRBJ2-5; D is unresolved. This CDR3 is 15 amino acids long. Per germline, CDR1 SGHRS and CDR2 YFSETQ. Trimming cost V 0 bases and J 5 bases, with 14 bases left between them. This CDR3 reads CASSLAEVAAETQYF. CDR3 nucleotide sequence: TGCGCCAGCAGCTTGGCCGAAGTGGCGGCGGAGACCCAGTACTTC.

The table lists this clone with a few counts. The CDR3 region has the DNA TGCGCCAGCAGCCAAGCTCCCGACAGAAATTCACCCCTCCACTTT. It translates to CASSQAPDRNSPLHF. V and J are TRBV4-3 and TRBJ1-6; D is perhaps TRBD1 (5 bases). This CDR3 contains 15 residues. Germline loops: CDR1 LGHNA, CDR2 YSLEER. V was shortened by 1 base and J by 7 bases, with 11 bases between the two germline ends.

The chain recombines TRBV6-1 with TRBJ2-4, with 12 bases fitting TRBD2. J was trimmed by 0 bases and V by 1 base; bases with no gene match: 7. Germline CDR1 MNHNS, CDR2 SASEGT. The CDR3 is 19 residues long. CDR3: CASSEGGLAGRLAKNIQYF. CDR3 DNA sequence: TGTGCCAGCAGTGAAGGTGGACTAGCGGGGCGGTTAGCCAAAAACATTCAGTACTTC.

This chain links TRBV5-5 with TRBJ2-2; 9 nucleotides line up with TRBD2. The CDR3 spans 17 residues. Trimming took 0 bases from V and 8 from J; bases not matched to a gene: 11. In germline, CDR1 is SGHKS, CDR2 YYEKEE (reference sequence). Written as DNA, the CDR3 is TGTGCCAGCAGCTTGGTCCGCCAGCGGGGGGTTTCTGGGGAGCTGTTTTTT. Translating gives CASSLVRQRGVSGELFF.

The V call is TRBV9, the J call TRBJ2-7; D is possibly TRBD1 (5 bases). Germline loops: CDR1 SGDLS, CDR2 YYNGEE. V dropped 0 bases and J dropped 3 bases, with 10 bases sitting between them. The CDR3 length is 14 residues. The CDR3 nucleotides are TGTGCCAGCAGCGTAGCACAGGAGTTCTACGAGCAGTACTTC. Residues: CASSVAQEFYEQYF. The whole variable domain, remainder taken from reference TRBV9 and TRBJ2-7, is DSGVTQTPKHLITATGQRVTLRCSPRSGDLSVYWYQQSLDQGLQFLIQYYNGEERAKGNILERFSAQQFPDLHSELNLSSLELGDSALYFCASSVAQEFYEQYFGPGTRLTVT.

There are a few counts of this clone. The chain recombines TRBV11-2 with TRBJ1-3; D gene uncertain. V lost 5 bases and J lost 2, with 13 bases in between. Germline V lookup: CDR1 SGHAT, CDR2 FQNNGV. CDR3 length: 15 amino acids. The CDR3 reads CASSLLRGAGNTIYF. As DNA, the CDR3 is TGTGCCAGCAGCCTCCTTCGGGGTGCTGGAAACACCATATATTTT.

This sequence joins TRBV30 and TRBJ2-2; no firm D call. V was pared by 3 bases and J by 1 base, with 3 bases between. Germline V gene data show CDR1 as GTSNPN and CDR2 as SVGIG (reference sequence). The CDR3 is 12 residues long. CDR3 in DNA: TGTGCCTGGAGCGGGAACACCGGGGAGCTGTTTTTT. Amino acids: CAWSGNTGELFF.

J is TRBJ1-1 and V is TRBV25-1; 7 positions match TRBD1. Germline-derived CDR1 and CDR2 are MGHDK and SYGVNS. Trimming at V came to 6 bases and at J to 5 bases, leaving 3 bases not matched to a gene. This CDR3 is built from 12 residues. CDR3 loop: CASRDRETEAFF. For the CDR3, the DNA is TGTGCCAGCAGAGACAGGGAAACTGAAGCTTTCTTT.

This clone turned up a few times. The rearrangement uses TRBV5-1 and TRBJ1-1, with 8 bases identical to TRBD1. Trimming took 3 bases from V and 4 from J; bases not matched to a gene: 8. There are 15 residues in the CDR3. Germline loops: CDR1 SGHRS, CDR2 YFSETQ. The CDR3 loop is CASSYTPTGGTEAFF. The CDR3 DNA reads TGCGCCAGCAGCTATACCCCTACAGGGGGCACTGAAGCTTTCTTT.

V gene TRBV7-7 combines with J gene TRBJ2-3, with a weak D call TRBD2 (6 bases). Germline assignment: CDR1 SSHAT and CDR2 FNYEAQ (reference sequence). V lost 5 bases to trimming and J lost 2 bases, with 14 bases between them. This CDR3 has 15 residues. The CDR3 nucleotides read TGTGCCAGCAGCCCGGGACTTACAGTCACAGATACGCAGTATTTT. This sequence encodes CASSPGLTVTDTQYF.

V usage is TRBV7-2 and J usage is TRBJ1-2; TRBD1 is a possible D gene (5 bases). The V end was cut by 8 bases, the J end by 4 bases, with 20 bases between. The CDR3 runs 15 residues. CDR1 and CDR2 from the germline V gene are SGHTA and FQGNSA. The CDR3 region is CASVPGGKGSYGYTF. The CDR3 DNA reads TGTGCCAGCGTCCCTGGAGGGAAGGGGAGCTATGGCTACACCTTC.

The genes are TRBV5-1 and TRBJ2-3; perhaps TRBD1 as D (5 bases). The CDR3 extends over 14 amino acids. CDR1 is SGHRS and CDR2 is YFSETQ in the germline V gene. Trimming removed 4 bases from V and 3 bases from J, with 12 bases in between. The DNA of the CDR3 is TGCGCCAGCAGCCCTCTGGGGCTGACAGATACGCAGTATTTT. Translation: CASSPLGLTDTQYF. Combining the CDR3 with reference TRBV5-1 and TRBJ2-3 gives the whole variable domain KAGVTQTPRYLIKTRGQQVTLSCSPISGHRSVSWYQQTPGQGLQFLFEYFSETQRNKGNFPGRFSGRQFSNSRSEMNVSTLELGDSALYLCASSPLGLTDTQYFGPGTRLTVL.

J is TRBJ1-2 and V is TRBV5-6; possibly TRBD1 for D (5 bases). The CDR3 runs 15 residues. Germline CDR1 is SGHDT and CDR2 is YYEEEE. Between the trimmed V and J ends, which lost 4 bases and 4 bases, there was a span of 17 bases. The chain's CDR3 is CASSPGLQAAYGYTF. The DNA for the CDR3 is TGTGCCAGCAGCCCGGGACTTCAGGCGGCCTATGGCTACACCTTC.

At least ten counts were recorded for this clone. J is TRBJ1-1 and V is TRBV4-3; TRBD1 matches at 7 bases. The CDR3 length is 14 residues. Germline-derived CDR1 and CDR2 are LGHNA and YSLEER. The ends lost 0 bases at V and 7 bases at J; junction bases unmatched: 5. CDR3 loop: CASSQDHRDSEAFF. The CDR3 bases are TGCGCCAGCAGCCAAGACCACCGGGACAGTGAAGCTTTCTTT.

The chain uses TRBV5-1 and TRBJ2-2; a weak D match, TRBD2 (6 bases). The CDR3 consists of 14 residues. Germline V lookup: CDR1 SGHRS, CDR2 YFSETQ. Deletions cut 0 bases from V and 5 bases from J, with 8 bases between. The CDR3 protein is CASSLGGGTGELFF. CDR3 nucleotide sequence: TGCGCCAGCAGCTTGGGAGGAGGGACCGGGGAGCTGTTTTTT. Using reference TRBV5-1 and TRBJ2-2 for the parts outside the CDR3, the full variable domain is KAGVTQTPRYLIKTRGQQVTLSCSPISGHRSVSWYQQTPGQGLQFLFEYFSETQRNKGNFPGRFSGRQFSNSRSEMNVSTLELGDSALYLCASSLGGGTGELFFGEGSRLTVL.

Details on this clone: One end of the junction fails to match germline, which may point to a read error. The genes are TRBV12-5 and TRBJ2-1; unclear D gene. The CDR3 loop spans 11 amino acids. Germline CDR1 and CDR2: LGHNT and FRNRAP. This CDR3 reads CASGLYSEQFF. The CDR3 DNA reads as TGTGCTAGTGGTTTATACAGTGAGCAGTTCTTC.

The gene calls are TRBV3-1 (or the pseudogene TRBV3-2) and TRBJ1-2, with 7 bases that match TRBD1. Germline CDR1 LGHDT, CDR2 YNNKEL (reference sequence). J gave up 0 bases and V 1 base, and 8 bases lay outside the gene matches. The CDR3 sequence is 17 residues long. The CDR3, as DNA: TGTGCCAGCAGCCAAGTTGGGACAGCAGCTACTAACTATGGCTACACCTTC. Its protein is CASSQVGTAATNYGYTF.

This sequence joins TRBV18 and TRBJ1-5, with D possibly TRBD1 on 5 matching bases. V was shortened by 2 bases and J by 6 bases, with 14 bases between the two germline ends. Germline V CDR1 and CDR2: KGHSH, LQKENI. CDR3 length equals 15 residues. As DNA, the CDR3 is TGTGCCAGCTCACCATCGGCCCAGGGCGGTCAGCCCCAGCATTTT. Residues: CASSPSAQGGQPQHF.

The CDR3 here is CASSTLGTGGSQPQHF. The CDR3 DNA is TGTGCCAGCAGTACCTTAGGGACAGGCGGGAGTCAGCCCCAGCATTTT. V and J are TRBV6-6 and TRBJ1-5; 8 nucleotides match TRBD1. Germline CDR1 reads MNHNY; CDR2 reads SVGAGI (reference sequence). Trimming took 5 bases from V and 6 from J; bases not matched to a gene: 12. The CDR3 is made up of 16 amino acids.

The V call is TRBV3-1 (or the pseudogene TRBV3-2), the J call TRBJ1-2, with TRBD1 as a possible D gene (6 bases). With 8 bases removed from V and 2 bases from J, the gap between germline ends came to 9 bases. Germline assignment: CDR1 LGHDT and CDR2 YNNKEL (reference sequence). The CDR3 extends over 12 amino acids. In DNA, the CDR3 is TGTGCCAGCGGAAGGGGGAACTATGGCTACACCTTC. It specifies CASGRGNYGYTF.

The CDR3 sequence is CSVAGTSGELFF. The CDR3 DNA reads TGCAGCGTTGCGGGTACGAGCGGGGAGCTGTTTTTT. The chain recombines TRBV29-1 with TRBJ2-2; no definite D call. The V end was cut by 4 bases, the J end by 7 bases, with 10 bases between. Germline-derived CDR1 and CDR2 are SQVTM and ANQGSEA. This CDR3 region has 12 residues.

The chain carries TRBV25-1 and TRBJ1-3; TRBD1 aligns across 7 bases. The V segment lost 7 bases and the J segment 4 bases; nucleotides outside the gene matches: 4. CDR3 length: 13 residues. From germline, CDR1 is MGHDK and CDR2 SYGVNS. This chain's CDR3 is CASKPTGGNTIYF. CDR3 DNA: TGTGCCAGCAAGCCGACAGGGGGAAACACCATATATTTT.

A single count supports this clone. The genes are TRBV11-2 and TRBJ1-2; the match to TRBD1 covers 8 bases. Looked up from germline, CDR1 is SGHAT and CDR2 is FQNNGV. With 5 bases clipped from V and 5 bases from J, the junction kept 10 bases outside the gene matches. The CDR3 spans 15 residues. The CDR3 region is CASSTTTGVLYGYTF. In DNA, the CDR3 is TGTGCCAGCAGCACCACGACAGGGGTCCTGTATGGCTACACCTTC.

This chain uses TRBV27 with TRBJ1-1; D gene ambiguous. Germline assignment: CDR1 MNHEY and CDR2 SMNVEV (reference sequence). The V and J ends lost 5 bases and 3 bases respectively, with 16 bases between them. CDR3 length: 15 residues. The CDR3: CASSPYGVGDTEAFF. The CDR3 DNA is TGTGCCAGCAGTCCCTATGGGGTCGGGGACACTGAAGCTTTCTTT.